One sample yielded the 2 T cell receptor beta chains listed below, sequenced in a study of OX40 agonist ivuxolimab in advanced cancers. Generated by immunoSEQ multiplex PCR, the TCRdb table keeps only in-frame clones and is missing some. Of about 77,000 clones in the sample, 94% were seen once. Here the sequenced sample was CD4+ or CD8+ T cells sorted from blood, taken in a trial of the OX40 agonist ivuxolimab. The origin of the receptors is an adult with an advanced solid tumor such as melanoma, head and neck, liver or kidney cancer.

The rearrangement joins TRBV5-6 to TRBJ2-7; D is possibly TRBD1 or TRBD2 (5 bases each). CDR1 is SGHDT and CDR2 is YYEEEE in the germline V gene. The V gene lost 4 bases and the J gene lost 4 bases, with 15 bases spanning the gap. The CDR3 length is 14 residues. The CDR3 region has the DNA TGTGCCAGCAGCACCGGGACCGGCCATTACGAGCAGTACTTC. It encodes CASSTGTGHYEQYF.

The rearrangement uses TRBV28 and TRBJ2-1; a weak D match, TRBD2 (6 bases). V was pared by 5 bases and J by 7 bases, with 6 bases between. Germline V gene data show CDR1 as MDHEN and CDR2 as SYDVKM. The CDR3 runs 11 residues. The CDR3 coding sequence is TGTGCCAGCAGTCGGGGGAATGAGCAGTTCTTC. This gives the protein CASSRGNEQFF.